This T cell receptor beta chain was found in a study of blood T cell repertoires in COVID-19. Study background: COVID-19 samples from acute and convalescent phases originated in the United States, Italy and Spain. Sample material is recorded as cDNA or gDNA derived from T cells, B-cell-depleted T cells, or PBMCs.

The V end lost 4 bases, the J end lost 5 bases, and 23 bases lay between the germline ends. The germline CDR1 and CDR2 sequences are SGHVS and FQNEAQ. This CDR3 region has 17 residues. Original analysis: Reference gene primers were amplified, and this amplification served to estimate nucleated cell counts. Using immunoSEQ multiplex PCR, the repertoire was profiled, and TCRdb retains in-frame clones only, with some absent. The V and J calls and the clone size are those of that table, but D and trimming were determined from the DNA. This table holds hundreds of thousands of clones, around 84% found once.

The receptor was derived from a woman of 80 years or more with active or convalescent COVID-19. The chain combines TRBV7-8 with TRBJ2-5, with D maybe TRBD2 (6 bases). The sequenced sample was peripheral blood. In nucleotides, the CDR3 is TGTGCCAGCAGCTCAACCTCCTTGGGCCGGGGGATGGAGACCCAGTACTTC. It codes for CASSSTSLGRGMETQYF. Combining the CDR3 with reference TRBV7-8 and TRBJ2-5 gives the whole variable domain GAGVSQSPRYKVAKRGQDVALRCDPISGHVSLFWYQQALGQGPEFLTYFQNEAQLDKSGLPSDRFFAERPEGSVSTLKIQRTQQEDSAVYLCASSSTSLGRGMETQYFGPGTRLLVL.